This TCR beta chain came from a study of blood T cell repertoires in COVID-19. Study-level information: The samples span acute and convalescent COVID-19 from the United States, Italy and Spain. PBMCs, B-cell-depleted T cells, or T cells provided the cDNA or gDNA that made up the material.

In the original processing: Researchers report that nucleated cell counts were estimated from reference gene primer amplification. TCRdb's table, derived via immunoSEQ multiplex PCR, lists solely in-frame clones and lacks some. The V and J calls and clone size are taken from that table; D and trimming were inferred from the DNA. The sample lists roughly 260,000 clones, 82% occurring once. V lost 3 bases to trimming and J lost 0 bases, with 9 bases between them. This CDR3 comprises 16 residues. The germline CDR1 and CDR2 sequences are SGHTA and FQGNSA. The sequence derives from a woman in her seventies with acute or convalescent COVID-19. The chain carries TRBV7-2 and TRBJ2-6; tentative D call: TRBD1 (5 bases). Sequencing used peripheral blood. CDR3 nucleotides: TGTGCCAGCAGCTTGCGACAGACCTCTGGGGCCAACGTCCTGACTTTC. Translation gives CASSLRQTSGANVLTF.